The 3 T cell receptor beta chains in this list originate from one sample, sequenced in a study of OX40 agonist ivuxolimab in advanced cancers. Method: immunoSEQ multiplex PCR; TCRdb's copy keeps in-frame clones and lacks some. The sample has roughly 45,000 clones, 75% to 80% seen once. This sample comprised CD4+ or CD8+ T cells sorted from blood, obtained in a trial of the OX40 agonist ivuxolimab. These receptors all stem from an adult with an advanced solid tumor such as melanoma, head and neck, liver or kidney cancer.

This rearrangement joins TRBV5-1 to TRBJ2-3; 7 bases agree with TRBD1. Germline V lookup: CDR1 SGHRS, CDR2 YFSETQ. Trimming at V came to 4 bases and at J to 5 bases, leaving 1 base not matched to a gene. This CDR3 is 12 amino acids long. The CDR3 is CASSRQGDTQYF. CDR3 coding DNA: TGCGCCAGCAGCCGACAGGGAGATACGCAGTATTTT.

The rearrangement joins TRBV19 to TRBJ2-1; 13 nucleotides agree with TRBD2. The CDR3 extends over 16 amino acids. The V and J ends lost 6 bases and 12 bases, in that order; junction bases with no gene match: 14. CDR1 and CDR2 (germline): LNHDA, SQIVND (reference sequence). The CDR3 sequence is CASSRSGTSGIYGQFF. For the CDR3, the DNA is TGTGCCAGTAGCCGATCCGGGACTAGCGGGATCTACGGGCAGTTCTTC.

The chain joins TRBV6-6 to TRBJ2-1; the D is unclear. V was shortened by 3 bases and J by 5 bases, with 14 bases between the two germline ends. Germline loops: CDR1 MNHNY, CDR2 SVGAGI (reference sequence). This CDR3 is built from 15 residues. CDR3 sequence reads: CASSYRNLNNNEQFF. CDR3 DNA: TGTGCCAGCAGTTATAGGAACTTGAACAACAATGAGCAGTTCTTC.